The 27 T cell receptor beta chains listed next were all sequenced from one sample in a study of beta chain features in type 1 diabetes. Expressed TCRB transcripts got sequenced, as all isolated RNA was reverse transcribed. This table comes from immunoSEQ multiplex PCR, and its TCRdb copy is limited to in-frame clones, with some not included. Among just over 600,000 clones, roughly a sixth were seen once, and the ten largest hold about 0.087%. Material: naive CD4+ T cells from blood. These receptors originate from a young man in good health.

The CDR3 loop reads CASSRQLAGGPTGELFF. CDR3 in DNA: TGTGCCAGCAGCCGGCAACTAGCGGGAGGGCCCACCGGGGAGCTGTTTTTT. This chain joins TRBV4-2 and TRBJ2-2, with 13 bases that match TRBD2. After removal of 4 bases from V and 4 bases from J, the junction contained 6 bases not matched to a gene. Germline lookup yields CDR1 LGHNA and CDR2 YNFKEQ. This CDR3 has 17 residues.

This rearrangement joins TRBV27 to TRBJ2-3, with unresolved D. CDR3 length equals 13 residues. CDR1 and CDR2 (germline): MNHEY, SMNVEV (reference sequence). Trimming stripped 7 bases from V and 1 base from J, with 9 bases between. The CDR3 protein is CASTLRRTDTQYF. CDR3 nucleotides: TGTGCCAGCACCTTAAGACGCACAGATACGCAGTATTTT.

This clone was seen a handful of times. The CDR3 region is CATSRARDGSSYNEQFF. The DNA of the CDR3 is TGTGCCACCAGCAGAGCAAGGGACGGAAGCTCCTACAATGAGCAGTTCTTC. The rearrangement uses TRBV15 and TRBJ2-1, with D perhaps matching TRBD1 or TRBD2 (5 bases each). In germline, CDR1 is LNHNV, CDR2 YYDKDF (reference sequence). Trimming left V 1 base short and J 0 bases short, with 13 bases between. This CDR3 is 17 amino acids long.

The chain recombines TRBV11-3 with TRBJ2-7; the match to TRBD2 covers 7 bases. The CDR3 contains 17 residues. The germline V gene encodes CDR1 SGHNT and CDR2 YENEEA. Trimming removed 3 bases from V and 0 bases from J; junction bases left unmatched: 11. The CDR3 here is CASSLPTKRGISYEQYF. The CDR3 coding sequence is TGTGCCAGCAGCTTGCCGACCAAGCGGGGCATCTCCTACGAGCAGTACTTC. The entire variable domain, with the rest obtained from reference TRBV11-3 and TRBJ2-7, is as follows: EAGVVQSPRYKIIEKKQPVAFWCNPISGHNTLYWYLQNLGQGPELLIRYENEEAVDDSQLPKDRFSAERLKGVDSTLKIQPAELGDSAVYLCASSLPTKRGISYEQYFGPGTRLTVT.

This clone showed up just a few times. This chain uses TRBV7-3 with TRBJ2-7; weak D call: TRBD2 (5 bases). Germline lookup yields CDR1 SGHTA and CDR2 FQGTGA. CDR3 length: 12 amino acids. V lost 4 bases and J lost 2, with 6 bases in between. The CDR3 DNA follows: TGTGCCAGCAGCTCTAGCCCCTACGAGCAGTACTTC. Its translation is CASSSSPYEQYF.

V is TRBV4-3 and J is TRBJ1-2; D is unresolved. The CDR3 loop spans 14 amino acids. With 1 base removed from V and 4 bases from J, the gap between germline ends came to 10 bases. The V gene's germline CDR1 is LGHNA and CDR2 YSLEER. The CDR3 DNA sequence: TGCGCCAGCAGCCAAGGAGCGCGGGTCTATGGCTACACCTTC. Translated, it gives CASSQGARVYGYTF.

This rearrangement joins TRBV5-1 to TRBJ2-3; D call uncertain. The CDR3 spans 17 residues. The germline V gene encodes CDR1 SGHRS and CDR2 YFSETQ. V was cut by 0 bases and J by 2 bases, with 16 bases left in between. This CDR3 is CASSLAPGGDYTDTQYF. The CDR3 DNA reads as TGCGCCAGCAGCTTGGCACCCGGCGGCGATTACACAGATACGCAGTATTTT.

V usage is TRBV6-6 and J usage is TRBJ1-1; no reliable D call. The V end was cut by 5 bases, the J end by 11 bases, with 12 bases between. Germline V gene sequence: CDR1 MNHNY, CDR2 SVGAGI (reference sequence). The CDR3 runs to 11 residues. The CDR3 is CASSVVGIAFF. The CDR3 bases are TGTGCCAGCAGTGTGGTGGGAATCGCTTTCTTT.

This clone has more than one count but fewer than ten. This chain connects TRBV7-9 to TRBJ1-1; D may be TRBD1 (5 bases). This CDR3 is 16 amino acids long. Trimming pared 5 bases from V and 1 base from J, leaving 17 bases between. Germline assignment: CDR1 SEHNR and CDR2 FQNEAQ (reference sequence). CDR3 in DNA: TGTGCCAGCAGCCCCCGGGGGAGCGCGCAGAACACTGAAGCTTTCTTT. Residues: CASSPRGSAQNTEAFF.

This clone was observed a handful of times. J is TRBJ2-2 and V is TRBV10-3, with 7 bases that match TRBD2. With 3 bases clipped from V and 6 bases from J, the junction kept 7 bases outside the gene matches. Germline assignment: CDR1 ENHRY and CDR2 SYGVKD. The CDR3 is 15 amino acids. CDR3 region: CAISDIAGVSGELFF. The CDR3 DNA sequence: TGTGCCATCAGTGATATTGCGGGAGTATCCGGGGAGCTGTTTTTT.

J is TRBJ1-5 and V is TRBV6-5, with a weak D call TRBD1 (6 bases). The CDR3 consists of 14 residues. In germline, CDR1 is MNHEY, CDR2 SVGAGI. Trimming pared 5 bases from V and 5 bases from J, leaving 13 bases between. The CDR3 spells CASSIRQAHQPQHF. The CDR3 coding sequence is TGTGCCAGCAGTATCCGACAGGCCCATCAGCCCCAGCATTTT.

This clone was detected only once. V usage is TRBV7-9 and J usage is TRBJ1-5; D uncertain. V was clipped by 3 bases and J by 7 bases, with 13 bases between them. Germline CDR1 and CDR2: SEHNR and FQNEAQ (reference sequence). The CDR3 extends over 14 amino acids. Written as DNA, the CDR3 is TGTGCCAGCAGCTTGGAGGGCTCTGGGCAGCCCCAGCATTTT. Translated, it gives CASSLEGSGQPQHF.

This clone was seen a few times. The chain is built from TRBV6-4 and TRBJ2-1; 11 bases match TRBD2. J was trimmed by 5 bases and V by 3 bases; bases with no gene match: 9. From germline, CDR1 is MRHNA and CDR2 SNTAGT. The CDR3 has 17 amino acids. For the CDR3, the DNA is TGTGCCAGCAGTGAGGGGGGCCTAGCGGGAGGAGACAATGAGCAGTTCTTC. Residues: CASSEGGLAGGDNEQFF.

This clone occurred a few times. This sequence joins TRBV5-4 and TRBJ2-7; 10 bases align to TRBD2. The CDR3 consists of 15 residues. Per the germline V gene, CDR1 is SGHNT and CDR2 is YYREEE (reference sequence). The V and J ends lost 3 bases and 5 bases, in that order; junction bases with no gene match: 8. The CDR3 reads CASSWRLAGADEQYF. The CDR3 nucleotides read TGTGCCAGCAGCTGGAGGCTAGCGGGGGCCGACGAGCAGTACTTC.

This clone was seen only a few times. The gene calls are TRBV5-6 and TRBJ2-3; 11 nucleotides agree with TRBD2. CDR3 length: 19 residues. V dropped 7 bases and J dropped 4; count of bases not matched to a gene: 20. Germline CDR1 and CDR2: SGHDT and YYEEEE. CDR3 region: CASAGTRTSGGTRADTQYF. As DNA, the CDR3 is TGTGCCAGCGCCGGGACCAGAACTAGCGGGGGTACCCGGGCAGATACGCAGTATTTT.

The chain joins TRBV2 to TRBJ1-5; TRBD1 agrees at 7 bases. There are 14 residues in the CDR3. Germline-derived CDR1 and CDR2 are SNHLY and FYNNEI. Trimming cost V 7 bases and J 3 bases; bases outside gene matches: 6. The CDR3: CASTQTGYNQPQHF. In nucleotides, the CDR3 is TGTGCCAGCACCCAGACAGGGTACAATCAGCCCCAGCATTTT.

V is TRBV20-1 and J is TRBJ2-5; D is unclear. The V gene's germline CDR1 is DFQATT and CDR2 SNEGSKA (reference sequence). V dropped 5 bases and J dropped 1 base, with 5 bases sitting between them. This CDR3 contains 11 residues. Here the CDR3 reads CSAYRQETQYF. CDR3 in DNA: TGCAGTGCTTATCGCCAAGAGACCCAGTACTTC.

This clone has a handful of counts. The V gene is TRBV6-1, the J gene TRBJ2-7; 10 bases match TRBD2. There are 15 residues in the CDR3. J was trimmed by 4 bases and V by 1 base; bases with no gene match: 4. The V gene's germline CDR1 is MNHNS and CDR2 SASEGT. CDR3 in amino acids: CASSEGGLARYEQYF. The CDR3 bases are TGTGCCAGCAGTGAAGGGGGACTAGCGCGGTACGAGCAGTACTTC.

The chain carries TRBV5-1 and TRBJ2-6; D may correspond to TRBD1 or TRBD2 (5 bases each). Germline-derived CDR1 and CDR2 are SGHRS and YFSETQ. The CDR3 contains 15 residues. V was shortened by 4 bases and J by 4 bases, with 12 bases between the two germline ends. The CDR3 loop is CASSREGNGANVLTF. The CDR3 coding sequence is TGCGCCAGCAGCCGTGAGGGGAACGGGGCCAACGTCCTGACTTTC.

A few counts support this clone. The chain joins TRBV30 to TRBJ2-2, with TRBD1 as a possible D gene (6 bases). Trimming cost V 3 bases and J 3 bases, with 8 bases left between them. Germline lookup yields CDR1 GTSNPN and CDR2 SVGIG (reference sequence). The CDR3 runs to 13 residues. As DNA, the CDR3 is TGTGCCTGGAGCCGACAGGACACCGGGGAGCTGTTTTTT. It codes for CAWSRQDTGELFF. The full variable domain, rest sourced from reference TRBV30 and TRBJ2-2, is SQTIHQWPATLVQPVGSPLSLECTVEGTSNPNLYWYRQAAGRGLQLLFYSVGIGQISSEVPQNLSASRPQDRQFILSSKKLLLSDSGFYLCAWSRQDTGELFFGEGSRLTVL.

For this clone: Other DNA sequences in the same sample also yield this CDR3. This chain uses TRBV18 with TRBJ2-3, with 9 bases aligning to TRBD2. In germline, CDR1 is KGHSH, CDR2 LQKENI. This CDR3 is 14 amino acids long. Unmatched junction bases numbered 4, after V lost 6 bases and J lost 3 bases. CDR3 DNA sequence: TGTGCCAGCTCCCTTAGCGGGAGTACAGATACGCAGTATTTT. It specifies CASSLSGSTDTQYF.

The chain is built from TRBV7-6 and TRBJ2-1; D gene ambiguous. The CDR3 totals 14 residues. Germline CDR1 is SGHVS and CDR2 is FNYEAQ. The CDR3 DNA reads as TGTGCGTACGAGAAGAAGGGCCGACCCAATGAGCAGTTCTTC. Protein: CAYEKKGRPNEQFF.

This clone has only a few counts. The chain uses TRBV15 and TRBJ1-1; 9 bases agree with TRBD1. V lost 0 bases to trimming and J lost 11 bases; unmatched junction nucleotides: 4. The CDR3 spans 13 residues. Germline V gene sequence: CDR1 LNHNV, CDR2 YYDKDF (reference sequence). CDR3 residues: CATSRDQQGAAFF. The CDR3 DNA reads as TGTGCCACCAGCAGAGATCAACAGGGGGCGGCTTTCTTT.

This clone was counted between two and nine times. The chain couples TRBV5-1 to TRBJ2-1, with TRBD2 matching 10 bases. The V gene end was trimmed by 6 bases and the J gene end by 8 bases; junction bases not matched to a gene: 8. The CDR3 extends over 14 amino acids. Germline-derived CDR1 and CDR2 are SGHRS and YFSETQ. The CDR3 region has the DNA TGCGCCAGCACGCAGGCTAGCGGGAGCGATGAGCAGTTCTTC. Translation gives CASTQASGSDEQFF.

This clone occurred a few times. This chain uses TRBV4-3 with TRBJ1-5; D call uncertain. Looked up from germline, CDR1 is LGHNA and CDR2 is YSLEER. The V gene lost 1 base and the J gene lost 4 bases, with 8 bases spanning the gap. CDR3 length equals 14 residues. The DNA for the CDR3 is TGCGCCAGCAGCCAAGGACGGCAAAATCAGCCCCAGCATTTT. Protein: CASSQGRQNQPQHF.

The chain recombines TRBV27 with TRBJ2-1; 8 nucleotides agree with TRBD2. V lost 5 bases to trimming and J lost 8 bases; unmatched junction nucleotides: 14. In germline, CDR1 is MNHEY, CDR2 SMNVEV (reference sequence). This CDR3 has 16 amino acids. The CDR3 nucleotides are TGTGCCAGCAGTCACACCGGGACTAGTCGAAGCTATGAGCAGTTCTTC. Its protein is CASSHTGTSRSYEQFF.

The rearrangement uses TRBV5-1 and TRBJ2-5; the D gene is possibly TRBD2 (5 bases). V was pared by 5 bases and J by 0 bases, with 8 bases between. Germline loops: CDR1 SGHRS, CDR2 YFSETQ. The CDR3 covers 13 residues. CDR3 in DNA: TGCGCCAGCAGATTCGGGAACCAAGAGACCCAGTACTTC. It translates to CASRFGNQETQYF.